The source of this T cell receptor (beta chain) is a study of pediatric ulcerative colitis. Produced via immunoSEQ multiplex PCR; TCRdb's table is partial and in-frame only. The sample holds about 15,000 clones, about 87% seen once. About this clone itself: The antigen is unknown.

The germline V gene encodes CDR1 SGHRS and CDR2 YFSETQ. There are 16 residues in the CDR3. V was clipped by 1 base and J by 1 base; unmatched bases: 2. Findings and caveats of the study: Two rectal CDR3 clonotypes occurred in all ulcerative colitis patients.

Sequencing was done on a sample of blood. This sequence was found in a boy aged 10-17 years with moderate ulcerative colitis. The genes are TRBV5-1 and TRBJ2-7; 13 nucleotides align to TRBD2. This chain's CDR3 is CASSLLLAGGSYEQYF. CDR3 sequence (DNA): TGCGCCAGCAGCTTGCTACTAGCGGGAGGGTCCTACGAGCAGTACTTC.